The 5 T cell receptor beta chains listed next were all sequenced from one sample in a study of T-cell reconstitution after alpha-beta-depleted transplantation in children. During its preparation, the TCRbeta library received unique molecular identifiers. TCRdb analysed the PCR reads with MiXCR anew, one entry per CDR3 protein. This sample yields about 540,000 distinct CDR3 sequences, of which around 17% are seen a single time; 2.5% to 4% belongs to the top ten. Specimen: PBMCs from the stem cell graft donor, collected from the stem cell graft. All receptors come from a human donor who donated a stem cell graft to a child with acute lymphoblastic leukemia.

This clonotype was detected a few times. CDR3 amino acids: CASSSRQGISYEQYF. The CDR3 nucleotides are TGTGCCAGCAGTTCCCGACAGGGTATTTCCTACGAGCAGTACTTC. The chain employs TRBV12-3 or TRBV12-4 and TRBJ2-7; 7 bases are shared with TRBD1. V trimming: 4 bases; J trimming: 1 base; junction bases outside the gene matches: 7. The CDR3 is made up of 15 amino acids.

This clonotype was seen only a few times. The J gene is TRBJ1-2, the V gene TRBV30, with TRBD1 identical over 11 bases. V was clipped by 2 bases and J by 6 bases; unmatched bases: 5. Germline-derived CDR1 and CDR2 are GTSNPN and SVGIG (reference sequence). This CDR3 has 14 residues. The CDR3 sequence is CAWSPGTGGHGYTF. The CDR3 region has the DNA TGTGCCTGGAGTCCCGGGACAGGGGGTCATGGCTACACCTTC.

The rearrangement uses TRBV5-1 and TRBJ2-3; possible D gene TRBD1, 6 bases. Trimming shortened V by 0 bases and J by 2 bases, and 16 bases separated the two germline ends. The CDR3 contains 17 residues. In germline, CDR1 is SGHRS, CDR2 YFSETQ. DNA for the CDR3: TGCGCCAGCAGCTTGGGGACAGTGAAACTCCACACAGATACGCAGTATTTT. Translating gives CASSLGTVKLHTDTQYF.

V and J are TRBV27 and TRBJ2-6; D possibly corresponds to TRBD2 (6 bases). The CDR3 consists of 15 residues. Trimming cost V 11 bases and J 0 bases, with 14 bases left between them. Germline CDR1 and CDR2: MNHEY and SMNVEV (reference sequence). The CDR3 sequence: CAGRPGDSGANVLTF. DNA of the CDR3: TGTGCCGGACGCCCGGGGGACTCTGGGGCCAACGTCCTGACTTTC.

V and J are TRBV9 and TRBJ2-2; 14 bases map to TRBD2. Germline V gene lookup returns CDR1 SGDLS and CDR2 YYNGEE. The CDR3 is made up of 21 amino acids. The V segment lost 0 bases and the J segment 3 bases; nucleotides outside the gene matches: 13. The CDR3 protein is CASSVAPRGLAGGRYTGELFF. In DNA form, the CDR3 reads TGTGCCAGCAGCGTAGCCCCGCGCGGACTAGCGGGAGGTCGATACACCGGGGAGCTGTTTTTT.